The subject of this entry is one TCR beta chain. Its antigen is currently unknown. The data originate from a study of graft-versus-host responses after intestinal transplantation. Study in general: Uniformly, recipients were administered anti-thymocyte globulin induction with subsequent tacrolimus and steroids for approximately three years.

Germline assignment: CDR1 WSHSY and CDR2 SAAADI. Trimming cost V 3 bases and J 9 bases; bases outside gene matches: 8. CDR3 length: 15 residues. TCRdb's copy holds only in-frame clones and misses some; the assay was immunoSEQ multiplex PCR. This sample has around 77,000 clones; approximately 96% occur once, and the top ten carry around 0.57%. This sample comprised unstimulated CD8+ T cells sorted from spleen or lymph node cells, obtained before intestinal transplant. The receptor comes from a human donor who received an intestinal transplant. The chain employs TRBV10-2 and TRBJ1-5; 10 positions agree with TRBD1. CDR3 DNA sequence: TGCGCCAGCAGTGACTTGACAGGGGGCTATTGGCCCCAGCATTTT. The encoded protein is CASSDLTGGYWPQHF.